This TCR beta chain was found in a study of PD-1 and CTLA-4 blockade in melanoma. Libraries were prepared by immunoSEQ multiplex PCR; TCRdb keeps only in-frame clonotypes and omits some of them. The table shows 28,000 or so clones, with under 95% occurring only once. V was pared by 0 bases and J by 4 bases, with 7 bases between. Per germline, CDR1 SGHTS and CDR2 YDEGEE. The CDR3 runs 13 residues. The clonotype was recovered from a human donor with melanoma. The sequencing used CD8+ T cells from peripheral blood, collected from a patient given anti-PD-1 treatment. The chain uses TRBV5-8 and TRBJ1-2; D call uncertain. The CDR3 region has the DNA TGTGCCAGCAGCTTGGCGGCAGCCTATGGCTACACCTTC. Encoded protein: CASSLAAAYGYTF.